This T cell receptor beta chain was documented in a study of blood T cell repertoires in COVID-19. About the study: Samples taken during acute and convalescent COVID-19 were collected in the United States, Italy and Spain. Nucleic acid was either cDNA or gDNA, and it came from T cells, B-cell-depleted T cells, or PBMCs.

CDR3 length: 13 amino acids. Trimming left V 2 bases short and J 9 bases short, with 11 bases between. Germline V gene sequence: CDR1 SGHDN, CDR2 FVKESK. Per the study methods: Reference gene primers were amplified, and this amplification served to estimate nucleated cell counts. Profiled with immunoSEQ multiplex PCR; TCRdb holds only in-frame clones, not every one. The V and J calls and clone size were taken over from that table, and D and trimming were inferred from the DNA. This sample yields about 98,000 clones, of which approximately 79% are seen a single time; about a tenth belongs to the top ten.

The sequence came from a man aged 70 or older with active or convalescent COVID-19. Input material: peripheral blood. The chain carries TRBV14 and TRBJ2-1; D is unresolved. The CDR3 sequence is CASSQQEVSEQFF. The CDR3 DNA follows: TGTGCCAGCAGCCAACAAGAGGTTAGTGAGCAGTTCTTC.